This entry lists 5 T cell receptor beta chains sequenced from one sample in a study of T cell clonotyping in hematopoietic cell transplantation. Libraries were prepared by immunoSEQ multiplex PCR; TCRdb keeps only in-frame clonotypes and omits some of them. Found here are roughly 30,000 clones, more than 70% of them singletons; the top ten hold 1.8%. Regarding time point: recipient sample about 28 days before transplant, after cytoreduction. The sequences come from peripheral blood mononuclear cells, collected before stem cell transplant. These receptors were obtained from a man between 40 and 49 years old with acute myeloid leukemia. Some clones in this sample may be carry-over from other donors' samples.

This chain joins TRBV30 and TRBJ2-7; D tentatively reads TRBD1 or TRBD2 (5 bases each). This CDR3 is 12 amino acids long. Germline CDR1 is GTSNPN and CDR2 is SVGIG (reference sequence). Between the trimmed V and J ends, which lost 4 bases and 5 bases, there was a span of 12 bases. CDR3 sequence: CAWTGSGNEQYF. CDR3 DNA sequence: TGTGCCTGGACAGGGAGTGGGAACGAGCAGTACTTC. The complete variable domain, with remaining parts taken from reference TRBV30 and TRBJ2-7, reads SQTIHQWPATLVQPVGSPLSLECTVEGTSNPNLYWYRQAAGRGLQLLFYSVGIGQISSEVPQNLSASRPQDRQFILSSKKLLLSDSGFYLCAWTGSGNEQYFGPGTRLTVT.

The chain employs TRBV25-1 and TRBJ2-6, with D tentatively TRBD1 or TRBD2 (6 bases each). The CDR3 has 15 amino acids. Germline assignment: CDR1 MGHDK and CDR2 SYGVNS. Trimming stripped 7 bases from V and 2 bases from J, with 12 bases between. CDR3 protein: CASTEGVTGANVLTF. The CDR3 DNA is TGTGCCAGCACGGAGGGGGTTACTGGGGCCAACGTCCTGACTTTC.

The V call is TRBV6-5, the J call TRBJ2-7; 7 bases match TRBD1. V dropped 7 bases and J dropped 1; count of bases not matched to a gene: 7. The V gene's germline CDR1 is MNHEY and CDR2 SVGAGI. This CDR3 contains 14 residues. The CDR3 DNA reads TGTGCCAGCATGTCGACAGGGTGGTCCTACGAGCAGTACTTC. Amino acid sequence: CASMSTGWSYEQYF.

V gene TRBV27 combines with J gene TRBJ2-5, with 8 nucleotides matching TRBD1. CDR3 length: 14 amino acids. Germline CDR1 and CDR2: MNHEY and SMNVEV (reference sequence). V shed 10 bases, J shed 5 bases, and the junction held 12 bases outside the gene matches. Here the CDR3 DNA reads TGTGCCACCTGGCCGGCAGGGGGCAAGGAGACCCAGTACTTC. Its protein is CATWPAGGKETQYF.

V usage is TRBV28 and J usage is TRBJ2-7; no clear D. Germline CDR1 MDHEN, CDR2 SYDVKM. V was cut by 5 bases and J by 2 bases, with 16 bases left in between. The CDR3 has 15 amino acids. CDR3 sequence (DNA): TGTGCCAGCAGTCTATCGTATTTTGCTCCCTACGAGCAGTACTTC. Translated: CASSLSYFAPYEQYF. Supplemented by reference TRBV28 and TRBJ2-7, the full variable domain reads DVKVTQSSRYLVKRTGEKVFLECVQDMDHENMFWYRQDPGLGLRLIYFSYDVKMKEKGDIPEGYSVSREKKERFSLILESASTNQTSMYLCASSLSYFAPYEQYFGPGTRLTVT.